These T cell receptor beta chains were read from a single sample in a study of cytomegalovirus exposure and HLA in healthy donors. Produced via immunoSEQ multiplex PCR; TCRdb's table is partial and in-frame only. The sample contains tens of thousands of clones, about 53% of which appear only once. What was sequenced was PBMCs. The receptors derive from a woman aged 40-49 years in good health and CMV-seropositive. Both conserved end residues are part of each CDR3. The D gene is left open where the match is weak. Rows give clone size only sometimes, using once, few, many, or a class for an expanded clone.

abundance,len,v_gene,j_gene,d_gene,CDR3nt,CDR3aa
-,14,TRBV6-5,TRBJ1-5,-,TGTGCCAGCAGTCGTGGCTGGAGCAATCAGCCCCAGCATTTT,CASSRGWSNQPQHF
-,14,TRBV6-5,TRBJ1-2,-,TGTGCCAGCAGTTACGGGCAGGGGTGGAATGGCTACACCTTC,CASSYGQGWNGYTF
-,15,TRBV9,TRBJ1-1,TRBD1,TGTGCCAGCAGCGTAGTAGGGGGCCATATCACTGAAGCTTTCTTT,CASSVVGGHITEAFF
once,15,TRBV2,TRBJ1-6,TRBD1,TGTGCCAGCAGTCGACAGGGTTCCTCCTCTTCACCCCTCCACTTT,CASSRQGSSSSPLHF
-,15,TRBV9,TRBJ2-1,-,TGTGCCAGCAGCCAAGACGGACACTCCTACAATGAGCAGTTCTTC,CASSQDGHSYNEQFF
once,14,TRBV9,TRBJ2-1,TRBD2,TGTGCCAGCAGCGTAGGGGGGAGCGGGGTAGAGCAGTTCTTC,CASSVGGSGVEQFF
few,15,TRBV18,TRBJ1-1,-,TGTGCCAGCTCACCCCAGATGGGGGGGAACACTGAAGCTTTCTTT,CASSPQMGGNTEAFF
-,13,TRBV11-2,TRBJ2-5,-,TGTGCCAGCAGTTTCTCGGGACAAGAGACCCAGTACTTC,CASSFSGQETQYF
-,16,TRBV5-4,TRBJ1-2,TRBD1,TGTGCCAGCAGCTTGGGGGCAGGGGGACTTCAAAGGGGCTACACCTTC,CASSLGAGGLQRGYTF
-,12,TRBV30,TRBJ2-1,TRBD1,TGTGCCTGGACTTACAGGGGCAATGAGCAGTTCTTC,CAWTYRGNEQFF
-,15,TRBV7-2,TRBJ2-7,TRBD1,TGTGCCAGCAGCTGGGCCCCCGGACAGGGCTACGAGCAGTACTTC,CASSWAPGQGYEQYF
-,16,TRBV4-2,TRBJ2-1,TRBD2,TGTGCCAGCAGCCGTGGACTAGCGGGGGGGCTAGGTGAGCAGTTCTTC,CASSRGLAGGLGEQFF
few,14,TRBV7-9,TRBJ2-1,TRBD2,TGTGCCAGCAGTTCGGGACTAGCGTACAATGAGCAGTTCTTC,CASSSGLAYNEQFF
-,14,TRBV2,TRBJ1-6,-,TGTGCCAGCAGTGAGAAGGGGGGGAGAGCACCCCTCCACTTT,CASSEKGGRAPLHF
-,16,TRBV29-1,TRBJ2-5,TRBD2,TGCAGCGTAGAGGGACTAGCGGGGGAGATACAAGAGACCCAGTACTTC,CSVEGLAGEIQETQYF
-,13,TRBV2,TRBJ1-1,TRBD1,TGTGCCAGCAGTAGCAACAGGGGGACTGAAGCTTTCTTT,CASSSNRGTEAFF
-,15,TRBV7-9,TRBJ1-5,-,TGTGCCAGCAGCTCCGATGGGGGGGCGGGTCAGCCCCAGCATTTT,CASSSDGGAGQPQHF
-,16,TRBV9,TRBJ2-1,TRBD2,TGTGCCAGCAGCGTATCTAGCGGGGGGGCCTACAATGAGCAGTTCTTC,CASSVSSGGAYNEQFF
-,10,TRBV29-1,TRBJ2-3,-,TGCAGCGTTGAGATTGAGGCGCAGTATTTT,CSVEIEAQYF
-,15,TRBV6-1,TRBJ2-2,-,TGTGCCAGCAACTCGATGGTAGCGAACACCGGGGAGCTGTTTTTT,CASNSMVANTGELFF
few,13,TRBV7-2,TRBJ2-1,TRBD1,TGTGCCAGCAGCTTAGGCGGGACAGGGAGTTTAATCTTC,CASSLGGTGSLIF
-,14,TRBV27,TRBJ2-1,TRBD2,TGTGCCAGCAGTCACGGACTAGCGGGTAATGAGCAGTTCTTC,CASSHGLAGNEQFF
-,13,TRBV18,TRBJ1-1,TRBD1,TGTGCCAGCGGGGGACAGTTGAACACTGAAGCTTTCTTT,CASGGQLNTEAFF
-,13,TRBV7-9,TRBJ1-6,-,TGTGCCAGCAGCTTAGGAAGCAATTCACCCCTCCACTTT,CASSLGSNSPLHF
-,12,TRBV5-4,TRBJ1-1,-,TGTGCCCACCGGGGTGAAAACACTGAAGCTTTCTTT,CAHRGENTEAFF
-,15,TRBV7-2,TRBJ2-3,TRBD2,TGTGCCAGCAGTCCGAGCGGGGGGGCCCTTGATACGCAGTATTTT,CASSPSGGALDTQYF
few,13,TRBV4-3,TRBJ1-4,-,TGCGCCAGCAGCCAACCGAACCGGGAGATACTGTTTTTT,CASSQPNREILFF
-,14,TRBV5-4,TRBJ2-3,-,TGTGCCAGCAGCTTGGGTACAGGCACAGATACGCAGTATTTT,CASSLGTGTDTQYF
-,16,TRBV18,TRBJ2-5,TRBD2,TGTGCCAGCTCACCAGGGACTAGCTCCACCCAAGAGACCCAGTACTTC,CASSPGTSSTQETQYF
-,14,TRBV11-1,TRBJ2-1,TRBD1,TGTGCCAGCAAGGAACCGGACAGGGTGAATGAGCAGTTCTTC,CASKEPDRVNEQFF
-,12,TRBV6-1,TRBJ1-2,-,TGTGCCAGCAGTACACAGGGATATGGCTACACCTTC,CASSTQGYGYTF
few,16,TRBV4-1,TRBJ2-3,-,TGCGCCAGCAGCCAAGAAGACTCGGCCCACACAGATACGCAGTATTTT,CASSQEDSAHTDTQYF
few,15,TRBV27,TRBJ2-1,TRBD2,TGTGCCAGCAGGGGTCGGGGAGGGATAGACAATGAGCAGTTCTTC,CASRGRGGIDNEQFF
-,16,TRBV9,TRBJ1-1,TRBD1,TGTGCCAGCAGCCCTACGGGGGCGACAGGGTTCACTGAAGCTTTCTTT,CASSPTGATGFTEAFF
-,13,TRBV28,TRBJ2-7,-,TGTGCCAGCAAGGACAGCGGATACTACGAGCAGTACTTC,CASKDSGYYEQYF
-,14,TRBV5-1,TRBJ2-7,TRBD1,TGCGCCAGCAGCACCGGGACAGGAGCCTACGAGCAGTACTTC,CASSTGTGAYEQYF
-,14,TRBV7-9,TRBJ2-5,-,TGTGCCAGCAGCTTAGGGGGGGGCGATGAGACCCAGTACTTC,CASSLGGGDETQYF
-,15,TRBV19,TRBJ1-5,TRBD1,TGTGCCAGTAGTACGACAGGGACCAGCAATCAGCCCCAGCATTTT,CASSTTGTSNQPQHF
-,16,TRBV5-1,TRBJ2-5,TRBD1,TGCGCCAGCAGCTTGGGTGGGACAGGGGTACAAGAGACCCAGTACTTC,CASSLGGTGVQETQYF
-,17,TRBV4-3,TRBJ2-3,-,TGCGCCAGCAGCCACAAAACGGCTAGCCTCTACATGGATACGCAGTATTTT,CASSHKTASLYMDTQYF
-,16,TRBV2,TRBJ2-5,TRBD2,TGTGCCAGCAGTGAAGGAATGGTAGCGGGGGGAGAGACCCAGTACTTC,CASSEGMVAGGETQYF
few,15,TRBV5-1,TRBJ1-6,-,TGCGCCAGCAGCTTTGAGAGCTCCTATAATTCACCCCTCCACTTT,CASSFESSYNSPLHF
-,19,TRBV4-1,TRBJ2-1,TRBD2,TGCGCCAGCAGCCAAGTTCTAGCGGGGGTCCCCCCTCCTAGCAATGAGCAGTTCTTC,CASSQVLAGVPPPSNEQFF
-,12,TRBV28,TRBJ1-2,-,TGTGCCAGCACCTCGGGGTTCTATGGCTACACCTTC,CASTSGFYGYTF
-,19,TRBV5-8,TRBJ2-2,TRBD2,TGTGCCGATTTGGGGACTAGCGGGGGGACCGTTCTACGGACCGGGGAGCTGTTTTTT,CADLGTSGGTVLRTGELFF
-,15,TRBV19,TRBJ2-7,TRBD1,TGTGCCAGTAGTTCCACAGGGGGCGCAGCCTACGAGCAGTACTTC,CASSSTGGAAYEQYF
-,16,TRBV28,TRBJ1-2,TRBD1,TGTGCCAGCAGACGTCCGGGACAGGGGGCGTGGTATGGCTACACCTTC,CASRRPGQGAWYGYTF
-,12,TRBV30,TRBJ2-7,-,TGTGCCTGGAGGAGACTAACCTACGAGCAGTACTTC,CAWRRLTYEQYF
few,14,TRBV11-1,TRBJ1-1,TRBD1,TGTGCCAGCAGCCGGGGACAGGGGGACACTGAAGCTTTCTTT,CASSRGQGDTEAFF
few,15,TRBV28,TRBJ2-5,TRBD1,TGTGCCAGCAGTTTATCCAGGGGGTCTGGGGAGACCCAGTACTTC,CASSLSRGSGETQYF
-,12,TRBV10-3,TRBJ2-7,TRBD1,TGTGCCACTGGACAGGGGGGGTACGAGCAGTACTTC,CATGQGGYEQYF
-,16,TRBV7-9,TRBJ2-5,-,TGTGCCAGCAGCTTAGAGAGTTTGGCAGGGGTTGAGACCCAGTACTTC,CASSLESLAGVETQYF